Following are 18 T cell receptor beta chains from one sample sequenced in a study of CD8+ T cells in alopecia areata. About 5 patients' CD4+ populations were sorted into CD25+CD127- cells. The authors extracted RNA and reverse transcribed it into cDNA as the sequencing template. The data were produced by immunoSEQ multiplex PCR, yet TCRdb's version contains in-frame clones alone and is incomplete. The sample contains about 19,000 clones, 60% to 70% of which appear only once. Specimen: CD4+ Tregs sorted from blood. These receptors all stem from a human donor with alopecia areata.

The rearrangement joins TRBV7-2 to TRBJ2-5; D is unresolved. This CDR3 is 15 amino acids long. CDR1 is SGHTA and CDR2 is FQGNSA in the germline V gene. V was clipped by 3 bases and J by 3 bases, with 14 bases between them. DNA for the CDR3: TGTGCCAGCAGCTTCCAGACCCACGAGAAAGAGACCCAGTACTTC. Translating it yields CASSFQTHEKETQYF. Based on the CDR3 plus reference TRBV7-2 and TRBJ2-5, the full variable domain is GAGVSQSPSNKVTEKGKDVELRCDPISGHTALYWYRQSLGQGLEFLIYFQGNSAPDKSGLPSDRFSAERTGGSVSTLTIQRTQQEDSAVYLCASSFQTHEKETQYFGPGTRLLVL.

The chain combines TRBV5-1 with TRBJ2-7, with D unresolved. The V end lost 3 bases, the J end lost 0 bases, and 10 bases lay between the germline ends. Germline lookup yields CDR1 SGHRS and CDR2 YFSETQ. There are 14 residues in the CDR3. The CDR3 DNA follows: TGCGCCAGCAGCTCGATGACGGGCTCCTACGAGCAGTACTTC. It codes for CASSSMTGSYEQYF.

The CDR3 loop reads CSVGTGMSTQPQHF. CDR3 in DNA: TGCAGCGTAGGGACAGGGATGTCCACTCAGCCCCAGCATTTT. J is TRBJ1-5 and V is TRBV29-1; TRBD1 aligns across 9 bases. The germline V gene encodes CDR1 SQVTM and CDR2 ANQGSEA. The CDR3 has 14 residues. With 6 bases clipped from V and 6 bases from J, the junction kept 9 bases outside the gene matches. Full variable domain (remainder filled in from reference TRBV29-1 and TRBJ1-5): SAVISQKPSRDICQRGTSLTIQCQVDSQVTMMFWYRQQPGQSLTLIATANQGSEATYESGFVIDKFPISRPNLTFSTLTVSNMSPEDSSIYLCSVGTGMSTQPQHFGDGTRLSIL.

This clone has only a few counts. The chain employs TRBV29-1 and TRBJ2-1; no definite D call. V lost 6 bases to trimming and J lost 1 base, with 13 bases between them. CDR3 size: 14 residues. Germline V gene lookup returns CDR1 SQVTM and CDR2 ANQGSEA. CDR3 in DNA: TGCAGCGTCCTGTCCTATAGGTCCTACAATGAGCAGTTCTTC. Amino acid sequence: CSVLSYRSYNEQFF.

The CDR3 DNA reads TGCGCCAGCAGCCAGAGGACAGGGGACTATGAGCAGTTCTTC. Translation gives CASSQRTGDYEQFF. The gene calls are TRBV4-3 and TRBJ2-1; 9 positions agree with TRBD1. From germline, CDR1 is LGHNA and CDR2 YSLEER. The CDR3 is 14 amino acids. V lost 3 bases, J lost 8 bases, and 5 bases stayed unmatched.

This chain connects TRBV7-9 to TRBJ2-5; perhaps TRBD1 as D (5 bases). V shed 6 bases and J shed 5 bases, with 16 bases lying between them. There are 14 residues in the CDR3. Germline lookup yields CDR1 SEHNR and CDR2 FQNEAQ (reference sequence). This chain's CDR3 is CASRPAQGEETQYF. For the CDR3, the DNA is TGTGCCAGCAGACCCGCCCAGGGTGAGGAGACCCAGTACTTC.

V is TRBV16 and J is TRBJ2-7; D not certain. V lost 1 base, J lost 3 bases, and 13 bases lay in between. The CDR3 spans 15 residues. The germline CDR1 and CDR2 sequences are KGHSY and FQNENV. As DNA, the CDR3 is TGTGCCAGCAGCCAATTTTACCGAGGAAACTACGAGCAGTACTTC. Translated: CASSQFYRGNYEQYF.

The chain has TRBV27 and TRBJ2-1; D possibly corresponds to TRBD2 (6 bases). The CDR3 extends over 15 amino acids. Germline CDR1 reads MNHEY; CDR2 reads SMNVEV (reference sequence). V shed 5 bases and J shed 0 bases, with 11 bases lying between them. The CDR3 bases are TGTGCCAGCAGTCCGCAACTAGCCTCCTACAATGAGCAGTTCTTC. Its translation: CASSPQLASYNEQFF.

To note about this clone: A read error may account for a junction end that differs from germline. This chain uses TRBV7-7 with TRBJ2-5; D call uncertain. Germline assignment: CDR1 SSHAT and CDR2 FNYEAQ (reference sequence). The CDR3 covers 15 residues. CDR3 coding DNA: TGTGCTAGCAGCCCTTCCCGAGGACGAAGGGAGACCCAGTACTTC. Translated: CASSPSRGRRETQYF.

The chain joins TRBV28 to TRBJ2-7, with 12 positions matching TRBD1. Looked up from germline, CDR1 is MDHEN and CDR2 is SYDVKM. The CDR3 has 15 amino acids. Trimming took 5 bases from V and 5 from J; bases not matched to a gene: 7. The CDR3: CASSSAGQGAHEQYF. DNA of the CDR3: TGTGCCAGCAGTAGCGCGGGACAGGGGGCCCACGAGCAGTACTTC.

This rearrangement joins TRBV5-1 to TRBJ1-1; D gene unclear. V was trimmed by 4 bases and J by 2 bases, leaving 9 bases between them. In germline, CDR1 is SGHRS, CDR2 YFSETQ. The CDR3 contains 13 residues. CDR3 in DNA: TGCGCCAGCAGCCGACGGGATAACACTGAAGCTTTCTTT. Its protein product is CASSRRDNTEAFF.

The V gene is TRBV10-3, the J gene TRBJ2-5; no clear D gene. The CDR3 sequence is 13 residues long. V lost 8 bases and J 7 bases, leaving 17 bases between the germline ends. Germline V CDR1 and CDR2: ENHRY, SYGVKD. The CDR3 protein is CAISRAIISTQYF. The DNA of the CDR3 is TGTGCCATCTCCCGGGCCATTATTTCGACCCAGTACTTC.

V gene TRBV6-1 combines with J gene TRBJ1-1; TRBD1 aligns across 7 bases. The CDR3 is 13 amino acids. Looked up from germline, CDR1 is MNHNS and CDR2 is SASEGT. The J segment lost 5 bases and the V segment lost 8 bases, leaving 8 bases of the junction unmatched. The CDR3 DNA follows: TGTGCCAGCGAAAGGGGGCAAGGGACTGAAGCTTTCTTT. It encodes CASERGQGTEAFF.

The V call is TRBV29-1, the J call TRBJ2-7, with a tentative D call TRBD2 (5 bases). The CDR3 totals 12 residues. Germline CDR1 SQVTM, CDR2 ANQGSEA. Trimming removed 6 bases at V and 5 bases at J, with 14 bases between. The CDR3 here is CSVPGVQDEQYF. CDR3 coding DNA: TGCAGCGTCCCCGGGGTCCAGGACGAGCAGTACTTC.

This chain uses TRBV25-1 with TRBJ2-7, with 9 nucleotides matching TRBD1. Germline loops: CDR1 MGHDK, CDR2 SYGVNS. The V and J ends lost 6 bases and 3 bases, in that order; junction bases with no gene match: 3. This CDR3 is 13 amino acids long. The CDR3, as DNA: TGTGCCAGCAGAAGACAGGGGGGCTACGAGCAGTACTTC. Its protein product is CASRRQGGYEQYF.

On this clone: The germline gene is not matched at one end of the junction; a read error may be the cause. This sequence joins TRBV28 and TRBJ1-2; D ambiguous. This CDR3 region has 11 residues. Germline V gene lookup returns CDR1 MDHEN and CDR2 SYDVKM. For the CDR3, the DNA is TGTGCCAGCAGTACCCCGCAGTCTAACAATTTC. It codes for CASSTPQSNNF.

This rearrangement joins TRBV7-2 to TRBJ2-1, with D possibly matching TRBD1 (7 bases). This CDR3 is built from 16 residues. Germline assignment: CDR1 SGHTA and CDR2 FQGNSA. Trimming cost V 1 base and J 5 bases, with 15 bases left between them. CDR3 nucleotides: TGTGCCAGCAGCTTAGTAGGAGGGGGCGCGAACAATGAGCAGTTCTTC. This codes for CASSLVGGGANNEQFF. Based on the CDR3 plus reference TRBV7-2 and TRBJ2-1, the full variable domain is GAGVSQSPSNKVTEKGKDVELRCDPISGHTALYWYRQSLGQGLEFLIYFQGNSAPDKSGLPSDRFSAERTGGSVSTLTIQRTQQEDSAVYLCASSLVGGGANNEQFFGPGTRLTVL.

The rearrangement links TRBV29-1 to TRBJ1-1; D unresolved. The CDR3 length is 11 residues. In germline, CDR1 is SQVTM, CDR2 ANQGSEA. V was cut by 6 bases and J by 11 bases, with 16 bases left in between. DNA of the CDR3: TGCAGCGTCCGGTGGTGGTCGGGGGCTTTCTTT. Its protein is CSVRWWSGAFF.